A single sample is the source of the 24 T cell receptor beta chains below, sequenced in a study of T cell responses to AZD1222 COVID-19 vaccine. Clones were sequenced by immunoSEQ multiplex PCR, and TCRdb holds only the in-frame ones, with some missing. This sample has 250,000 to 300,000 clones, with around 93% found just once. The sequencing used peripheral blood, collected 28 days after the second AZD1222 dose. The source of these receptors is an adult who received the AZD1222 COVID-19 vaccine.

The chain carries TRBV28 and TRBJ1-1; D possibly corresponds to TRBD1 (5 bases). Germline V CDR1 and CDR2: MDHEN, SYDVKM. V shed 7 bases and J shed 6 bases, with 15 bases lying between them. The CDR3 covers 13 residues. The CDR3 sequence: CASTLQQGPEAFF. The CDR3 nucleotides are TGTGCCAGCACCCTCCAGCAGGGACCTGAAGCTTTCTTT. The complete variable domain, with remaining parts taken from reference TRBV28 and TRBJ1-1, reads DVKVTQSSRYLVKRTGEKVFLECVQDMDHENMFWYRQDPGLGLRLIYFSYDVKMKEKGDIPEGYSVSREKKERFSLILESASTNQTSMYLCASTLQQGPEAFFGQGTRLTVV.

This clone was counted a single time. The CDR3 bases are TGTGCCAGTAGTATTAATAGGGGGAATACTGAAGCTTTCTTT. This translates into CASSINRGNTEAFF. This chain links TRBV19 with TRBJ1-1, with TRBD1 as a possible D gene (6 bases). Trimming took 3 bases from V and 5 from J, leaving 13 bases between them. Germline CDR1 reads LNHDA; CDR2 reads SQIVND (reference sequence). CDR3 length: 14 amino acids.

This clone appeared a single time. The chain carries TRBV6-2 or TRBV6-3 and TRBJ2-7, with 8 bases matching TRBD1. This CDR3 has 14 residues. The junction had 5 bases not matched to a gene; V was cut back by 1 base and J by 6 bases. Germline lookup yields CDR1 MNHEY and CDR2 SVGEGT. The CDR3 DNA is TGTGCCAGCAGTTACTTGGCAGGGGGCGGCGAGCAGTACTTC. This translates into CASSYLAGGGEQYF.

J is TRBJ2-4 and V is TRBV3-1 (or the pseudogene TRBV3-2); 14 positions match TRBD2. Germline V gene data show CDR1 as LGHDT and CDR2 as YNNKEL (reference sequence). The CDR3 has 18 amino acids. V lost 4 bases and J lost 8; bases outside the gene matches: 13. The CDR3 sequence is CASSPMTSGRARVDIQYF. The CDR3, as DNA: TGTGCCAGCAGCCCCATGACTAGCGGGAGGGCCCGGGTCGACATTCAGTACTTC.

The CDR3 nucleotides read TGTGCCCGAGGAGAAGGCAGCGCAGCCAACGTCCTGACTTTC. As protein: CARGEGSAANVLTF. The chain links TRBV2 to TRBJ2-6; D unclear. There are 14 residues in the CDR3. The germline gives CDR1 SNHLY, CDR2 FYNNEI. Trimming removed 11 bases at V and 7 bases at J, with 18 bases between. The variable domain in full, completed from reference TRBV2 and TRBJ2-6, reads EPEVTQTPSHQVTQMGQEVILRCVPISNHLYFYWYRQILGQKVEFLVSFYNNEISEKSEIFDDQFSVERPDGSNFTLKIRSTKLEDSAMYFCARGEGSAANVLTFGAGSRLTVL.

The chain combines TRBV7-8 with TRBJ1-1; D not resolved. Germline CDR1 reads SGHVS; CDR2 reads FQNEAQ. This CDR3 has 14 residues. V dropped 4 bases and J dropped 1 base, with 10 bases sitting between them. In nucleotides, the CDR3 is TGTGCCAGCAGCTGGGGTCGGCAGAACACTGAAGCTTTCTTT. Translating it yields CASSWGRQNTEAFF.

This clone appeared a few times. V usage is TRBV4-1 and J usage is TRBJ1-5; 12 bases fit TRBD1. Germline values: CDR1 MGHRA, CDR2 YSYEKL. The CDR3 length is 18 residues. V was pared by 3 bases and J by 1 base, with 7 bases of the junction left unmatched. Here the CDR3 DNA reads TGCGCCAGCAGCCACGGGGACAGGGGGCGAGGAAGCAATCAGCCCCAGCATTTT. Amino acids: CASSHGDRGRGSNQPQHF.

The CDR3 DNA reads as TGTGCCAGTAGGACAGGGGTGGATTCACCCCTCCACTTT. Translation gives CASRTGVDSPLHF. The gene calls are TRBV6-5 and TRBJ1-6; 9 bases are shared with TRBD1. The CDR3 runs 13 residues. The V and J ends lost 9 bases and 8 bases, in that order; junction bases with no gene match: 5. Germline values: CDR1 MNHEY, CDR2 SVGAGI.

The CDR3 region has the DNA TGCGCCAGCAGCCAAGATCCTAGCGGGGCCTACAATGAGCAGTTCTTC. It is translated as CASSQDPSGAYNEQFF. The chain combines TRBV4-3 with TRBJ2-1, with 9 positions matching TRBD2. Germline values: CDR1 LGHNA, CDR2 YSLEER. V was clipped by 0 bases and J by 2 bases; unmatched bases: 2. CDR3 size: 16 residues.

This clone appeared a single time. This chain joins TRBV3-1 (or the pseudogene TRBV3-2) and TRBJ2-7; D is possibly TRBD2 (6 bases). The V and J ends lost 1 base and 6 bases respectively, with 16 bases between them. This CDR3 is built from 15 residues. The germline gives CDR1 LGHDT, CDR2 YNNKEL (reference sequence). CDR3 sequence (DNA): TGTGCCAGCAGCCAAGGGACCTCCGGGAGACTCGAGCAGTACTTC. It is translated as CASSQGTSGRLEQYF.

This chain uses TRBV4-1 with TRBJ1-6; a possible D gene is TRBD1 (6 bases). The CDR3 has 18 amino acids. V was pared by 0 bases and J by 7 bases, with 19 bases between. The germline V gene encodes CDR1 MGHRA and CDR2 YSYEKL. CDR3 loop: CASSQEGGGLGANSPLHF. The CDR3 coding sequence is TGCGCCAGCAGCCAAGAGGGTGGAGGGCTGGGGGCCAATTCACCCCTCCACTTT.

This chain connects TRBV5-5 to TRBJ2-7; maybe TRBD2 (6 bases). CDR1 and CDR2 (germline): SGHKS, YYEKEE (reference sequence). V was clipped by 6 bases and J by 6 bases, with 22 bases between them. This CDR3 region has 15 residues. The DNA for the CDR3 is TGTGCCAGCACCCCTCTGTGGGGCGGGGAAAGCGAGCAGTACTTC. It specifies CASTPLWGGESEQYF.

This chain connects TRBV7-9 to TRBJ2-1; 7 nucleotides align to TRBD2. Germline trimming cut 5 bases from V and 4 bases from J; bases unmatched to any gene: 5. CDR3 length: 14 residues. CDR1 is SEHNR, CDR2 FQNEAQ, per germline (reference sequence). This chain's CDR3 is CASSRPGLYNEQFF. CDR3 in DNA: TGTGCCAGCAGCCGACCGGGACTATACAATGAGCAGTTCTTC.

This chain connects TRBV7-2 to TRBJ2-7; TRBD2 might be the D (5 bases). The length of the CDR3 is 14 residues. The V gene lost 5 bases and the J gene lost 2 bases, with 13 bases spanning the gap. The germline CDR1 and CDR2 sequences are SGHTA and FQGNSA. The CDR3 DNA reads as TGTGCCAGCAGCCAAGTGCGGGTGGCCTACGAGCAGTACTTC. Residues: CASSQVRVAYEQYF. The full variable domain, completed using reference TRBV7-2 and TRBJ2-7, is GAGVSQSPSNKVTEKGKDVELRCDPISGHTALYWYRQSLGQGLEFLIYFQGNSAPDKSGLPSDRFSAERTGGSVSTLTIQRTQQEDSAVYLCASSQVRVAYEQYFGPGTRLTVT.

The CDR3 reads CASRFYGGGELFF. The CDR3 DNA follows: TGTGCCAGCAGATTCTACGGTGGCGGGGAGCTGTTTTTT. This sequence joins TRBV12-3 or TRBV12-4 and TRBJ2-2; D is uncertain. V gave up 6 bases and J gave up 7 bases, with 12 bases separating them. The CDR3 has 13 amino acids.

The CDR3 DNA reads as TGTGCCAGCGGAGTCCCTCGGAGAGGTAATGAAAAACTGTTTTTT. It is translated as CASGVPRRGNEKLFF. The chain combines TRBV28 with TRBJ1-4, with D hard to call. The germline V and J ends were trimmed by 8 bases and 4 bases, with 17 bases remaining between them. Germline V gene sequence: CDR1 MDHEN, CDR2 SYDVKM. The CDR3 loop spans 15 amino acids.

This chain joins TRBV7-9 and TRBJ2-7, with TRBD1 identical over 11 bases. V gave up 5 bases and J gave up 5 bases; unmatched junction bases: 14. The CDR3 spans 17 residues. Germline lookup yields CDR1 SEHNR and CDR2 FQNEAQ (reference sequence). The DNA of the CDR3 is TGTGCCAGCAGCGTCACCTCCGGTGGGACAGGGGGTAACGAGCAGTACTTC. Residues: CASSVTSGGTGGNEQYF.

The genes are TRBV12-3 or TRBV12-4 and TRBJ2-2; TRBD1 agrees at 8 bases. The CDR3 has 12 amino acids. After removal of 8 bases from V and 6 bases from J, the junction contained 2 bases not matched to a gene. CDR3 in DNA: TGTGCCAGCGTCAGGGGGCCCGGGGAGCTGTTTTTT. This sequence encodes CASVRGPGELFF.

This sequence joins TRBV3-1 (or the pseudogene TRBV3-2) and TRBJ1-2; a weak D match, TRBD1 (5 bases). The CDR3 spans 17 residues. The V end was cut by 4 bases, the J end by 3 bases, with 21 bases between. Germline V CDR1 and CDR2: LGHDT, YNNKEL (reference sequence). The CDR3 here is CASSPSPGLLPYYGYTF. CDR3 DNA sequence: TGTGCCAGCAGCCCCTCACCGGGGCTGCTCCCTTACTATGGCTACACCTTC.

J is TRBJ2-5 and V is TRBV24-1; tentatively, D is TRBD2 (5 bases). CDR3 length: 12 amino acids. V gave up 3 bases and J gave up 5 bases, with 6 bases separating them. Looked up from germline, CDR1 is KGHDR and CDR2 is SFDVKD. In DNA, the CDR3 is TGTGCCACCAGTGATCCGGGGGAGACCCAGTACTTC. This codes for CATSDPGETQYF.

The chain has TRBV6-5 and TRBJ2-2; 8 bases are a match to TRBD2. The CDR3 is 14 amino acids. Germline V gene data show CDR1 as MNHEY and CDR2 as SVGAGI. J lost 3 bases, V lost 11 bases, and 8 bases had no gene match. As DNA, the CDR3 is TGTGCCTCCCGGCTAGCGGGCGACACCGGGGAGCTGTTTTTT. Translated, it gives CASRLAGDTGELFF.

The chain links TRBV4-3 to TRBJ2-3, with 9 bases fitting TRBD1. The CDR3 consists of 14 residues. V lost 4 bases to trimming and J lost 6 bases; unmatched junction nucleotides: 5. CDR1 is LGHNA and CDR2 is YSLEER in the germline V gene. This CDR3 is CASSLQGAGDTQYF. The DNA of the CDR3 is TGCGCCAGCAGCCTACAGGGGGCCGGTGATACGCAGTATTTT.

A single count supports this clone. This chain uses TRBV7-8 with TRBJ2-7; the D gene is possibly TRBD2 (6 bases). Germline loops: CDR1 SGHVS, CDR2 FQNEAQ. V was shortened by 1 base and J by 3 bases, with 7 bases between the two germline ends. CDR3 length: 13 amino acids. The CDR3 DNA is TGTGCCAGCAGCTTAGGGAGGGACTACGAGCAGTACTTC. It encodes CASSLGRDYEQYF.

The gene calls are TRBV3-1 (or the pseudogene TRBV3-2) and TRBJ1-6, with a weak D call TRBD1 (6 bases). The CDR3 is 17 amino acids. Trimming took 7 bases from V and 0 from J, leaving 16 bases between them. Germline V gives CDR1 LGHDT, CDR2 YNNKEL (reference sequence). CDR3 sequence: CASTSRQASSYNSPLHF. The CDR3 DNA reads TGTGCCAGCACCTCTAGACAGGCGAGCTCCTATAATTCACCCCTCCACTTT.